This entry concerns a single T cell receptor (beta chain). Its cognate antigen has yet to be identified. Base qualities are not provided; no much larger clone lies one nucleotide away. Libraries were built with the immunoSEQ multiplex PCR assay. TCRdb took over this immuneACCESS table, retaining in-frame rearrangements with V and J assigned. Such tables are incomplete; in checked studies, under half of the missing clones stem from an unresolved V gene, and the remainder is unexplained. For this sample there are about 83,000 clones; roughly 94% appear just once. Around 0.23% of the sample is taken by the ten largest. The entry originates in a study of technical replicates of blood from several donors (dated by TCRdb to 2016 to 2017). Measured from the cysteine to the phenylalanine, the CDR3 is 16 residues long. CDR3 DNA is the only sequence kept; it has 48 bases, read in frame from the first base. Taken from the germline V gene (reference sequence), the CDR1 and CDR2 loops are WNHNN and SYGVQD. At the junction V is shortened by 4 bases and J by 5 bases, with 19 bases in between.

The receptor was derived from a human donor in good health. This chain is built from TRBV10-1 and TRBJ2-3; the D gene is possibly TRBD2, with 6 bases matching. Sequenced input: T cells isolated from PBMCs. The CDR3 has the sequence CASSGGAAGEVDTQYF. In nucleotide form, the sequence is TGCGCCAGCAGTGGCGGTGCAGCGGGCGAGGTAGATACGCAGTATTTT.